The 30 T cell receptor beta chains reported below all come from one sample, sequenced in a study of blood T cell repertoires in COVID-19 (dated by TCRdb to the early 2020s). To prepare the library, the immunoSEQ multiplex PCR assay was applied. The table was pulled from immuneACCESS by TCRdb, which kept in-frame rearrangements only. Such tables lose some clones; where checked, under half of the loss comes from unresolved V genes, and the rest has no known cause. The sample records some 70,000 clones, around 93% of which are singletons. The ten largest clones represent 7.3% of the sample. Sequenced sample: peripheral blood. The source is a human donor in a cohort sampled during active COVID-19.

The V and J genes are TRBV28 and TRBJ2-7; D might be TRBD1 (6 bases). Germline CDR1 and CDR2: MDHEN and SYDVKM. This CDR3 spans 14 amino acids. The V end was cut by 8 bases, the J end by 2 bases, with 16 bases between. The CDR3 here is CASSWQTGTYEQYF. The DNA of the CDR3 is TGTGCCAGCTCGTGGCAGACAGGTACCTACGAGCAGTACTTC.

This clone turned up a few times. The chain links TRBV28 to TRBJ2-7, with D possibly matching TRBD2 (6 bases). V was cut by 10 bases and J by 3 bases, with 13 bases left in between. Germline CDR1 is MDHEN and CDR2 is SYDVKM. This CDR3 region has 12 residues. CDR3 coding DNA: TGTGCCATTGAGAGCGGGCACTACGAGCAGTACTTC. Encoded protein: CAIESGHYEQYF.

DNA of the CDR3: TGTGCCAGTAGTGACGGGGGGGCCCGATATGGTGACGAGCAGTACTTC. Translated, it gives CASSDGGARYGDEQYF. The gene calls are TRBV19 and TRBJ2-7, with 8 bases identical to TRBD2. V gave up 5 bases and J gave up 5 bases; unmatched junction bases: 14. The CDR3 runs 16 residues. From germline, CDR1 is LNHDA and CDR2 SQIVND (reference sequence).

The chain is built from TRBV19 and TRBJ2-1; the match to TRBD2 covers 7 bases. The CDR3 has 15 residues. The germline gives CDR1 LNHDA, CDR2 SQIVND (reference sequence). Trimming removed 0 bases from V and 6 bases from J; junction bases left unmatched: 5. DNA for the CDR3: TGTGCCAGTAGTATAGAAGCGGCTAGCGGCAATGAGCAGTTCTTC. This gives the protein CASSIEAASGNEQFF. The entire variable domain, with the rest obtained from reference TRBV19 and TRBJ2-1, is as follows: DGGITQSPKYLFRKEGQNVTLSCEQNLNHDAMYWYRQDPGQGLRLIYYSQIVNDFQKGDIAEGYSVSREKKESFPLTVTSAQKNPTAFYLCASSIEAASGNEQFFGPGTRLTVL.

The rearrangement links TRBV28 to TRBJ1-2, with 9 bases aligning to TRBD1. Germline V gene data show CDR1 as MDHEN and CDR2 as SYDVKM. The CDR3 sequence is 15 residues long. The V gene end was trimmed by 5 bases and the J gene end by 5 bases; junction bases not matched to a gene: 9. This chain's CDR3 is CASSPGVGQGYGYTF. The DNA of the CDR3 is TGTGCCAGCAGTCCAGGCGTAGGACAGGGGTATGGCTACACCTTC.

The rearrangement uses TRBV3-1 (or the pseudogene TRBV3-2) and TRBJ2-1, with a weak D call TRBD2 (5 bases). CDR1 LGHDT and CDR2 YNNKEL come from the germline V gene (reference sequence). The CDR3 length is 14 residues. V shed 4 bases and J shed 6 bases, with 13 bases lying between them. The CDR3 bases are TGTGCCAGCAGCCGATCTGGCGGAGGCAATGAGCAGTTCTTC. Residues: CASSRSGGGNEQFF.

The chain links TRBV5-5 to TRBJ2-1; 11 bases align to TRBD2. The CDR3 is 15 residues long. V trimming: 3 bases; J trimming: 7 bases; junction bases outside the gene matches: 6. The germline gives CDR1 SGHKS, CDR2 YYEKEE (reference sequence). The CDR3 is CASSWISGRANEQFF. The CDR3 coding sequence is TGTGCCAGCAGCTGGATTAGCGGGAGGGCGAATGAGCAGTTCTTC.

The chain uses TRBV11-3 and TRBJ2-3; maybe TRBD1 (6 bases). V lost 4 bases to trimming and J lost 8 bases, with 10 bases between them. This CDR3 spans 12 amino acids. Germline V CDR1 and CDR2: SGHNT, YENEEA. CDR3 DNA: TGTGCCAGCAGCTCCACAGGGACTACGCAGTATTTT. Translated, it gives CASSSTGTTQYF. The full variable domain, completed using reference TRBV11-3 and TRBJ2-3, is EAGVVQSPRYKIIEKKQPVAFWCNPISGHNTLYWYLQNLGQGPELLIRYENEEAVDDSQLPKDRFSAERLKGVDSTLKIQPAELGDSAVYLCASSSTGTTQYFGPGTRLTVL.

The chain carries TRBV7-2 and TRBJ1-1; D remains ambiguous. CDR1 and CDR2 (germline): SGHTA, FQGNSA. The CDR3 loop spans 13 amino acids. V shed 1 base and J shed 9 bases, with 12 bases lying between them. The CDR3 reads CASSLEMISKAFF. As DNA, the CDR3 is TGTGCCAGCAGCTTAGAAATGATATCTAAAGCTTTCTTT.

This rearrangement joins TRBV19 to TRBJ2-1, with 8 bases lining up with TRBD2. This CDR3 region has 15 residues. J lost 6 bases, V lost 2 bases, and 6 bases had no gene match. Per the germline V gene, CDR1 is LNHDA and CDR2 is SQIVND (reference sequence). The CDR3 spells CASSITGGPPNEQFF. The CDR3 DNA reads as TGTGCCAGTAGTATAACGGGAGGGCCTCCCAATGAGCAGTTCTTC.

This rearrangement joins TRBV28 to TRBJ2-1, with D maybe TRBD2 (5 bases). Trimming removed 5 bases at V and 11 bases at J, with 16 bases between. In germline, CDR1 is MDHEN, CDR2 SYDVKM. The CDR3 loop spans 13 amino acids. CDR3 in amino acids: CASSPLLGFQQFF. CDR3 sequence (DNA): TGTGCCAGCAGTCCCTTACTAGGGTTTCAGCAGTTCTTC.

V and J are TRBV7-2 and TRBJ2-5; D is perhaps TRBD2 (5 bases). V dropped 1 base and J dropped 5 bases, with 11 bases sitting between them. CDR3 length equals 14 residues. CDR1 is SGHTA and CDR2 is FQGNSA in the germline V gene. CDR3: CASSLGVGEETQYF. The CDR3 DNA reads as TGTGCCAGCAGCTTAGGTGTGGGAGAGGAGACCCAGTACTTC.

The chain joins TRBV4-1 to TRBJ2-1, with a tentative D call TRBD1 (5 bases). The CDR3 length is 16 residues. The V end was cut by 1 base, the J end by 3 bases, with 13 bases between. Germline V gives CDR1 MGHRA, CDR2 YSYEKL. Written as DNA, the CDR3 is TGCGCCAGCAGCCAAGGGGGTAGGGGAAACTACAATGAGCAGTTCTTC. This gives the protein CASSQGGRGNYNEQFF.

The chain joins TRBV5-5 to TRBJ2-3; tentative D call: TRBD2 (6 bases). Germline V CDR1 and CDR2: SGHKS, YYEKEE (reference sequence). This CDR3 is built from 16 residues. V was cut by 4 bases and J by 5 bases, with 20 bases left in between. CDR3 protein: CASSQVYREVGDTQYF. The DNA of the CDR3 is TGTGCCAGCAGCCAGGTTTATAGGGAGGTTGGAGATACGCAGTATTTT.

V is TRBV5-1 and J is TRBJ2-1; D is uncertain. Trimming removed 2 bases from V and 3 bases from J, with 18 bases in between. The CDR3 covers 17 residues. Per germline, CDR1 SGHRS and CDR2 YFSETQ. CDR3 DNA sequence: TGCGCCAGCAGCTTAGGCCCTGTGGGCTTGGGCTACAATGAGCAGTTCTTC. This gives the protein CASSLGPVGLGYNEQFF.

The V call is TRBV19, the J call TRBJ2-3, with D tentatively TRBD2 (6 bases). In germline, CDR1 is LNHDA, CDR2 SQIVND (reference sequence). The germline V and J ends were trimmed by 0 bases and 5 bases, with 9 bases remaining between them. This CDR3 is 14 amino acids long. The CDR3 protein is CASSIERGKDTQYF. The CDR3, as DNA: TGTGCCAGTAGTATAGAGCGGGGTAAAGATACGCAGTATTTT.

This sequence joins TRBV19 and TRBJ1-5; possible D gene TRBD1, 6 bases. V gave up 1 base and J gave up 5 bases, with 12 bases separating them. Germline V gives CDR1 LNHDA, CDR2 SQIVND (reference sequence). This CDR3 is built from 15 residues. DNA of the CDR3: TGTGCCAGTAGTATAGTGCAGGGGTACGATCAGCCCCAGCATTTT. The encoded protein is CASSIVQGYDQPQHF.

The V and J genes are TRBV30 and TRBJ2-7; TRBD1 agrees at 7 bases. Germline V gives CDR1 GTSNPN, CDR2 SVGIG (reference sequence). V lost 2 bases and J lost 1; bases outside the gene matches: 8. CDR3 length: 15 residues. This CDR3 is CAWSPWQGDSYEQYF. In DNA, the CDR3 is TGTGCCTGGAGTCCATGGCAGGGGGATTCCTACGAGCAGTACTTC.

In this sample, this clone turned up a few times. This rearrangement joins TRBV6-1 to TRBJ2-5; D uncertain. Trimming cost V 0 bases and J 1 base, with 6 bases left between them. The CDR3 runs to 14 residues. Germline V gene lookup returns CDR1 MNHNS and CDR2 SASEGT. This CDR3 reads CASSEAYSQETQYF. CDR3 bases: TGTGCCAGCAGTGAAGCTTACAGCCAAGAGACCCAGTACTTC.

The chain carries TRBV4-1 and TRBJ1-4, with unresolved D. V dropped 4 bases and J dropped 0 bases, with 12 bases sitting between them. Germline lookup yields CDR1 MGHRA and CDR2 YSYEKL. The CDR3 has 16 amino acids. The CDR3 nucleotides read TGCGCCAGCAGCCGTGATCGTACTGCAACTAATGAAAAACTGTTTTTT. Its translation is CASSRDRTATNEKLFF.

In DNA form, the CDR3 reads TGCGCCAGCAGCTTGTCAGGGAGCACAGATACGCAGTATTTT. Translating gives CASSLSGSTDTQYF. The V and J genes are TRBV5-1 and TRBJ2-3; perhaps TRBD1 as D (5 bases). Germline CDR1 SGHRS, CDR2 YFSETQ. CDR3 length equals 14 residues. The ends were cut back, 1 base at V and 0 bases at J, with 6 bases in the middle.

This clone was picked up one time. The CDR3 is CASSLTGPYGYTF. The CDR3 DNA is TGTGCCAGCAGCTTAACAGGGCCCTATGGCTACACCTTC. The chain carries TRBV7-9 and TRBJ1-2, with D possibly TRBD1 on 6 matching bases. V lost 2 bases, J lost 4 bases, and 8 bases lay in between. Germline CDR1 and CDR2: SEHNR and FQNEAQ (reference sequence). The CDR3 covers 13 residues. Together with reference TRBV7-9 and TRBJ1-2, the CDR3 gives the full variable domain: DTGVSQNPRHKITKRGQNVTFRCDPISEHNRLYWYRQTLGQGPEFLTYFQNEAQLEKSRLLSDRFSAERPKGSFSTLEIQRTEQGDSAMYLCASSLTGPYGYTFGSGTRLTVV.

The chain employs TRBV19 and TRBJ2-6; TRBD1 matches 9 bases. The length of the CDR3 is 16 residues. V lost 10 bases to trimming and J lost 1 base; unmatched junction nucleotides: 8. CDR1 is LNHDA and CDR2 is SQIVND in the germline V gene (reference sequence). The CDR3 loop reads CATSVGQGSGANVLTF. The DNA of the CDR3 is TGTGCCACCTCAGTGGGACAGGGATCTGGGGCCAACGTCCTGACTTTC.

V gene TRBV4-2 combines with J gene TRBJ2-3; TRBD2 matches at 14 bases. The germline V gene encodes CDR1 LGHNA and CDR2 YNFKEQ. Unmatched junction bases numbered 8, after V lost 4 bases and J lost 2 bases. There are 18 residues in the CDR3. CDR3: CASSLQTSGRADTDTQYF. CDR3 bases: TGTGCCAGCAGCCTTCAGACTAGCGGGAGGGCGGACACAGATACGCAGTATTTT.

The rearrangement joins TRBV7-3 to TRBJ2-3, with a tentative D call TRBD2 (6 bases). The germline V gene has CDR1 SGHTA and CDR2 FQGTGA. Trimming removed 2 bases from V and 3 bases from J, with 9 bases in between. The CDR3 is made up of 14 amino acids. The CDR3 region is CASSLGAGTDTQYF. Written as DNA, the CDR3 is TGTGCCAGCAGCTTAGGGGCGGGGACAGATACGCAGTATTTT. Drawing the rest from reference TRBV7-3 and TRBJ2-3, the complete variable domain is GAGVSQTPSNKVTEKGKYVELRCDPISGHTALYWYRQSLGQGPEFLIYFQGTGAADDSGLPNDRFFAVRPEGSVSTLKIQRTERGDSAVYLCASSLGAGTDTQYFGPGTRLTVL.

The chain is built from TRBV9 and TRBJ2-1, with 9 bases matching TRBD2. This CDR3 region has 16 residues. Germline trimming cut 0 bases from V and 5 bases from J; bases unmatched to any gene: 6. Germline V CDR1 and CDR2: SGDLS, YYNGEE. The DNA for the CDR3 is TGTGCCAGCAGCGTAGCTGCAGCGGGGGGTAACAATGAGCAGTTCTTC. It specifies CASSVAAAGGNNEQFF.

This clone showed up just a few times. V gene TRBV6-5 combines with J gene TRBJ2-7, with 7 positions matching TRBD1. J lost 10 bases, V lost 8 bases, and 14 bases had no gene match. The CDR3 runs to 13 residues. Germline-derived CDR1 and CDR2 are MNHEY and SVGAGI. CDR3 sequence (DNA): TGTGCCAGCTTGAGTGTTAGGACAGGTCTTCAGTACTTC. It is translated as CASLSVRTGLQYF.

V is TRBV5-1 and J is TRBJ2-1; 7 nucleotides align to TRBD1. The J segment lost 4 bases and the V segment lost 4 bases, leaving 5 bases of the junction unmatched. CDR3 length: 14 amino acids. Germline values: CDR1 SGHRS, CDR2 YFSETQ. CDR3 DNA: TGCGCCAGCAGCGGGGGACAGACTTACAATGAGCAGTTCTTC. Amino acid sequence: CASSGGQTYNEQFF. The full variable domain, its missing parts supplied by reference TRBV5-1 and TRBJ2-1, is KAGVTQTPRYLIKTRGQQVTLSCSPISGHRSVSWYQQTPGQGLQFLFEYFSETQRNKGNFPGRFSGRQFSNSRSEMNVSTLELGDSALYLCASSGGQTYNEQFFGPGTRLTVL.

V and J are TRBV19 and TRBJ2-4, with a tentative D call TRBD1 (6 bases). CDR1 is LNHDA and CDR2 is SQIVND in the germline V gene (reference sequence). Trimming removed 3 bases from V and 4 bases from J, with 13 bases in between. This CDR3 is built from 15 residues. Here the CDR3 reads CASSIVDRLKNIQYF. For the CDR3, the DNA is TGTGCCAGTAGTATTGTCGACAGGCTAAAAAACATTCAGTACTTC.

The chain links TRBV19 to TRBJ2-3; 8 bases align to TRBD2. Looked up from germline, CDR1 is LNHDA and CDR2 is SQIVND (reference sequence). The length of the CDR3 is 17 residues. With 6 bases clipped from V and 2 bases from J, the junction kept 13 bases outside the gene matches. The CDR3 is CASRNPGLGGDTDTQYF. CDR3 nucleotides: TGTGCCAGTAGAAATCCGGGACTAGGAGGGGACACAGATACGCAGTATTTT.